This T cell receptor beta chain was recorded in a study of shared clonotypes between healthy human individuals. Unsorted PBMC samples were amplified in replicate PCRs containing roughly 300 ng DNA, some 33,000 T cell genomes. TCRdb's copy holds only in-frame clones and misses some; the assay was immunoSEQ multiplex PCR. The repertoire holds around 450,000 clones, with roughly 80% as singletons. Genomic DNA for unsorted samples, which was extracted with the QIAamp DNA Blood Mini kit, came from roughly 100 million PBMCs. Trimming left V 3 bases short and J 1 base short, with 21 bases between. CDR1 is SGHRS, CDR2 YFSETQ, per germline. The CDR3 is 18 residues long.

The rearrangement joins TRBV5-1 to TRBJ2-3, with a weak D call TRBD1 (7 bases). The sample was PBMCs. The receptor comes from a woman between 40 and 55 years old in good health. Some clones in this sample may be carry-over from other donors' samples. DNA for the CDR3: TGCGCCAGCAGCTCAGGCGGAGGGCAGGGGGGAGGCACAGATACGCAGTATTTT. Its translation: CASSSGGGQGGGTDTQYF.